The 3 T cell receptor beta chains in this list originate from one sample, sequenced in a study of cytomegalovirus exposure and HLA in healthy donors. Primers for the PCR totalled 60 Vbeta and 13 Jbeta. The data were produced by immunoSEQ multiplex PCR, yet TCRdb's version contains in-frame clones alone and is incomplete. The sample includes approximately 82,000 clones, about 79% of them seen just once. The specimen was PBMCs. Receptor source: a middle-aged man in good health and CMV-seronegative.

The V and J genes are TRBV6-5 and TRBJ1-6; no definite D call. In germline, CDR1 is MNHEY, CDR2 SVGAGI. The germline V and J ends were trimmed by 4 bases and 7 bases, with 11 bases remaining between them. This CDR3 spans 14 amino acids. The CDR3 DNA sequence: TGTGCCAGCAGTTTCGGGTTCGGGAATTCACCCCTCCACTTT. Amino acids: CASSFGFGNSPLHF.

This rearrangement joins TRBV28 to TRBJ2-4; the D gene is possibly TRBD1 (6 bases). Trimming pared 4 bases from V and 4 bases from J, leaving 17 bases between. The CDR3 has 16 residues. Per the germline V gene, CDR1 is MDHEN and CDR2 is SYDVKM. CDR3 nucleotide sequence: TGTGCCAGCAGTTCAACCACCAGGACAGCGAAAAACATTCAGTACTTC. Protein: CASSSTTRTAKNIQYF.

The chain carries TRBV2 and TRBJ2-2; TRBD1 aligns across 10 bases. V lost 10 bases, J lost 8 bases, and 10 bases stayed unmatched. This CDR3 is built from 14 residues. Germline CDR1 SNHLY, CDR2 FYNNEI. CDR3 nucleotide sequence: TGTGCCATTGACAGGGGGCTAGAAGCGGGGGAGCTGTTTTTT. Translation gives CAIDRGLEAGELFF.